This T cell receptor beta chain was profiled in a study of T cells after yellow fever vaccination. UMIs and a universal primer site were added when TCR cDNA was made by 5'RACE template switching. TCRdb redid the calling of the 5' RACE reads with MiXCR, one entry per CDR3 protein. The table records 200,000 to 250,000 distinct CDR3 sequences, roughly 3% of them present only once. Comment on this clonotype: No antigen is known for it.

Study-wide findings and caveats: At 95% to 98% for CD4 and about 91% for CD8, most primary-vaccination clones showed up again after the booster.

CDR3 length: 14 residues. V shed 5 bases and J 4 bases; nucleotides not matched to a gene: 7. This clonotype was obtained from a man between 18 and 29 years old who received the YFV17D yellow fever vaccine. Source: CD4+ T cells sorted from PBMCs, taken 10 days after the yellow fever booster vaccination. The gene calls are TRBV12-3 or TRBV12-4 and TRBJ1-1; 7 bases line up with TRBD1. CDR3 nucleotide sequence: TGTGCCAGCAGTCAACAGGGGCTGAGCACTGAAGCTTTCTTT. Its translation is CASSQQGLSTEAFF.